This T cell receptor beta chain was documented in a study of CD8 T cells in ankylosing spondylitis. In the case of this clonotype: What it binds is unknown.

Quantitative 5'-RACE was performed with molecular barcodes, and it yielded the TCR beta libraries. From the 5' RACE reads, TCRdb called clonotypes with MiXCR, one entry per CDR3 protein. The data show hundreds of thousands of distinct CDR3 sequences, about 25% seen once. Findings and limits, study-wide: Within peripheral blood, clones linked to disease were CD8+ and relatively rare. Reportedly, significant enrichment of disease-linked clones occurred in matched ankylosing spondylitis synovial fluid. Previously reported in reactive arthritis synovial fluid and blood were some of the motif variants. Seemingly characteristic of ankylosing spondylitis blood was a TCR beta motif consisting of several highly homologous variants.

Input material: blood, either unsorted or a sorted T cell fraction (not recorded which). The source of this sequence is a male donor with ankylosing spondylitis.

CDR3 in amino acids: CASSLAGGPPDTQYF. In nucleotides, the CDR3 is TGTGCCAGCAGCTTAGCGGGAGGGCCTCCAGATACGCAGTATTTT. The chain has TRBV7-9 and TRBJ2-3, with TRBD2 matching over 7 bases. J lost 4 bases, V lost 0 bases, and 4 bases had no gene match. The CDR3 is 15 amino acids. Per the germline V gene, CDR1 is SEHNR and CDR2 is FQNEAQ (reference sequence).